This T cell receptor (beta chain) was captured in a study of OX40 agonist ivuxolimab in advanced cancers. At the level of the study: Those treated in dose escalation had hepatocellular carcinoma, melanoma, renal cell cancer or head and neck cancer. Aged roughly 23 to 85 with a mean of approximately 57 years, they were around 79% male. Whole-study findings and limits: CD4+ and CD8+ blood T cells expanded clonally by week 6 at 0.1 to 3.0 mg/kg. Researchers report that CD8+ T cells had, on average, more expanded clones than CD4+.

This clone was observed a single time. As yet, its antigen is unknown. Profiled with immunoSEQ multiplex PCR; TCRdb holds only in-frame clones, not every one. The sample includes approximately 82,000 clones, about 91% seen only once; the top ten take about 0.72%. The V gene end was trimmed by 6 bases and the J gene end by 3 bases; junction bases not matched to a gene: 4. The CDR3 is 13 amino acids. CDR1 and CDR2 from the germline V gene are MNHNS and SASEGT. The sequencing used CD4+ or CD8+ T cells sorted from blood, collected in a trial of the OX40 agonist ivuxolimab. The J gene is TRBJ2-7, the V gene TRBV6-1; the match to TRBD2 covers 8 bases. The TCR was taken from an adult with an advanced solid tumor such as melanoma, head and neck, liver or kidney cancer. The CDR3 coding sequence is TGTGCCAGCAGAAGCGGGAGTCACTACGAGCAGTACTTC. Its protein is CASRSGSHYEQYF.